Sequencing of this TCR beta chain was carried out in a study of blood T cell repertoires in COVID-19. The wider study: Samples came from the United States, Italy and Spain, spanning acute and convalescent COVID-19. PBMCs, B-cell-depleted T cells, or T cells were the source of the cDNA or gDNA that made up the material.

As handled by the study authors: It was from reference gene primer amplification that nucleated cell counts were estimated. Sequencing was performed with immunoSEQ multiplex PCR; in TCRdb, only in-frame clones are kept and a portion is missing. V and J calls plus clone size are reproduced from that table; the DNA served to infer D and trimming. This sample has 200,000 or so clones, with approximately 84% found just once. V was shortened by 5 bases and J by 0 bases, with 8 bases between the two germline ends. Germline lookup yields CDR1 LNHDA and CDR2 SQIVND (reference sequence). This CDR3 is built from 15 residues.

The chain carries TRBV19 and TRBJ1-6; unclear D gene. Material for sequencing was peripheral blood. The sequence derives from a middle-aged man with active or convalescent COVID-19. The CDR3 sequence: CASSLLGSYNSPLHF. The CDR3 nucleotides are TGTGCCAGTAGTCTCCTCGGCTCCTATAATTCACCCCTCCACTTT. Complete variable domain (other parts from reference TRBV19 and TRBJ1-6): DGGITQSPKYLFRKEGQNVTLSCEQNLNHDAMYWYRQDPGQGLRLIYYSQIVNDFQKGDIAEGYSVSREKKESFPLTVTSAQKNPTAFYLCASSLLGSYNSPLHFGNGTRLTVT.